This T cell receptor beta chain was recovered during a study of naive and memory T cell subsets. Germline CDR1 and CDR2: SGHRS and YFSETQ. This CDR3 comprises 15 residues. V lost 5 bases and J lost 2, with 16 bases in between. Two oligonucleotides, mixed equimolar, formed the beta constant-region primer covering TRBC1 and TRBC2. The ligated cDNA underwent four PCR rounds using SP2 and nested alpha and beta constant-region primers. TCRdb ran MiXCR on the UMI-ligation and nested PCR reads and lists one entry per CDR3 protein. The top ten clones hold more than 0.6% of a sample with roughly 140,000 distinct CDR3 sequences, around 21% of them seen once. Comments on this clonotype: Its antigen is as yet unknown.

Study outcomes and limitations: Naive repertoires, especially CD8, held a few larger clonotypes, possibly memory cells re-expressing CD45RA.

The J gene is TRBJ2-5, the V gene TRBV5-1, with D possibly matching TRBD2 (5 bases). The clonotype comes from a human donor in good health. The sequenced material came from naive CD8+ T cells from blood. CDR3 sequence reads: CASRIGRRRQETQYF. CDR3 DNA sequence: TGCGCCAGCAGGATCGGGCGGAGGCGACAAGAGACCCAGTACTTC.